One and the same sample provided the 26 T cell receptor beta chains below, sequenced in a study of tumor and adjacent non-tumor tissue in lung cancer. RNA was extracted from bulk tissue without any cell sorting. The library came from three nested PCR rounds adapted from ARM-PCR protocols. TCRdb recomputed calls from the multiplex PCR reads with MiXCR, one row per CDR3 protein. The sample consists of about 66,000 distinct CDR3 sequences, more than 70% of them appearing once. Sequencing was performed on lung tumor tissue. The receptor source for this set is a man aged 55 to 70 with non-small cell lung cancer.

On this clonotype: The conserved phenylalanine or tryptophan is not found at the CDR3 terminus, so this likely reflects a read error. The DNA is omitted, as the CDR3 cannot be located on it reliably, and the CDR3 follows TCRdb's listing. The chain uses TRBV29-1 and TRBJ2-5. Germline V gene lookup returns CDR1 SQVTM and CDR2 ANQGSEA. The CDR3 adds up to 11 amino acids, both ends counted. The CDR3 protein is CSSQSQETRYL.

As to this clonotype: The junction departs from germline at one end; a sequencing error may be responsible. The rearrangement joins TRBV5-1 to TRBJ2-3, with D unresolved. The CDR3 covers 13 residues. Germline-derived CDR1 and CDR2 are SGHRS and YFSETQ. The CDR3 DNA is TGCGCCAGCAGGTTGGCCGGGACAGATACGCAGTATTTT. Encoded protein: CASRLAGTDTQYF.

With respect to this clonotype: One end of the junction fails to match germline, which may point to a read error. The J gene is TRBJ1-4, the V gene TRBV12-3 or TRBV12-4; possibly TRBD1 for D (6 bases). This CDR3 spans 14 amino acids. CDR3 nucleotide sequence: TGTGCCAACAGTCTCTCAGGGGCGGGCGAAAAACTGTTTTTT. Residues: CANSLSGAGEKLFF.

Concerning this clonotype itself: Since no conserved phenylalanine or tryptophan closes the CDR3, a read error is the likely cause. This chain links TRBV29-1 with TRBJ2-3; 7 bases match TRBD1. The CDR3 runs to 13 residues. The germline V gene has CDR1 SQVTM and CDR2 ANQGSEA. V was clipped by 4 bases and J by 2 bases; unmatched bases: 3. As DNA, the CDR3 is TGCAGCGTTGCTGACAGGGACACAGATACGCAGTATATC. Its translation is CSVADRDTDTQYI.

The chain joins TRBV29-1 to TRBJ2-4, with TRBD1 as a possible D gene (6 bases). This CDR3 has 16 residues. Germline loops: CDR1 SQVTM, CDR2 ANQGSEA. V was clipped by 1 base and J by 11 bases, with 24 bases between them. The CDR3 coding sequence is TGCAGCGTTGAAGTTTCGGAGACAGGAATGATACCTTTTCAGTACTTC. It yields the protein CSVEVSETGMIPFQYF.

This clonotype has a count of ten or more. CDR3 coding DNA: TGTGCCAGCAGAAACGGAGACGGGGAGCTGTTTTTT. Its protein is CASRNGDGELFF. V usage is TRBV7-9 and J usage is TRBJ2-2; no clear D gene. With 6 bases removed from V and 7 bases from J, the gap between germline ends came to 9 bases. Looked up from germline, CDR1 is SEHNR and CDR2 is FQNEAQ (reference sequence). This CDR3 contains 12 residues.

A word on this clonotype: A much larger clone sits a single nucleotide away, making a read error possible. The V and J genes are TRBV30 and TRBJ1-2; D might be TRBD1 (6 bases). The CDR3 totals 15 residues. Per germline, CDR1 GTSNPN and CDR2 SVGIG (reference sequence). This chain's CDR3 is CVWRASQTGLGGYTF. The CDR3 DNA follows: TGTGTCTGGAGAGCAAGCCAAACAGGGTTGGGCGGCTACACCTTC.

The chain employs TRBV29-1 and TRBJ2-2; D may be TRBD2 (5 bases). The CDR3 is 14 residues long. Germline CDR1 reads SQVTM; CDR2 reads ANQGSEA. In nucleotides, the CDR3 is TGCAGATGTCGTCAAGGGAGTTTGACCGGGGAGCTGTTTTTT. It codes for CRCRQGSLTGELFF.

The chain is built from TRBV28 and TRBJ1-5; 8 bases line up with TRBD1. Trimming took 6 bases from V and 7 from J; bases not matched to a gene: 20. Germline V gene data show CDR1 as MDHEN and CDR2 as SYDVKM. CDR3 length: 18 amino acids. CDR3 DNA sequence: TGTGCCAGCAGCAAAAACAAAGGACAGGGACGGCTCAGGCAGCCCCAGCATTTT. This encodes CASSKNKGQGRLRQPQHF.

To note about this clonotype: At one end, the junction sequence differs from germline, possibly due to a read error. V gene TRBV6-2 or TRBV6-3 combines with J gene TRBJ2-2; D possibly corresponds to TRBD2 (5 bases). The CDR3 loop spans 15 amino acids. Germline V CDR1 and CDR2: MNHEY, SVGEGT. The CDR3: CASTYRAPNTGELFF. In DNA, the CDR3 is TGTGCCAGCACTTACCGGGCCCCGAACACCGGGGAGCTGTTCTTT.

Details on this clonotype: The junction shows a germline mismatch at one end, possibly a read error. The rearrangement uses TRBV12-3 or TRBV12-4 and TRBJ2-2; TRBD1 might be the D (5 bases). There are 14 residues in the CDR3. The CDR3 DNA follows: TGTGCCAGCAGTTCCCGACAGAACACCGGAGAGCTGTTTTTT. Translating gives CASSSRQNTGELFF.

J is TRBJ1-5 and V is TRBV6-1; TRBD1 might be the D (5 bases). CDR3 length: 17 amino acids. Germline V gene lookup returns CDR1 MNHNS and CDR2 SASEGT. V lost 10 bases and J lost 0, with 22 bases in between. The CDR3 spells CANTLLHRRYSNQPQHF. CDR3 DNA: TGTGCCAATACCCTTCTCCACAGGAGGTATAGCAATCAGCCCCAGCATTTT.

In this sample, this clonotype turned up once. An end of the junction differs from the germline gene, which may be a read error. The J gene is TRBJ2-3, the V gene TRBV29-1; 9 bases are a match to TRBD2. From germline, CDR1 is SQVTM and CDR2 ANQGSEA. The CDR3 sequence is 16 residues long. For the CDR3, the DNA is TGCAGCGTTGAAGATTGGGTAGCGGGAGCATTAGATATGCAGTATTTT. Translation gives CSVEDWVAGALDMQYF.

This clonotype has only one observation. The chain employs TRBV18 and TRBJ1-4; 7 nucleotides agree with TRBD1. V lost 6 bases to trimming and J lost 14 bases; unmatched junction nucleotides: 9. This CDR3 spans 12 amino acids. Germline loops: CDR1 KGHSH, CDR2 LQKENI. As DNA, the CDR3 is TGTGCCAGCTCGACAGGGCAGGCAGGGCTGTTTTTT. This encodes CASSTGQAGLFF.

V is TRBV6-2 or TRBV6-3 and J is TRBJ2-7, with D perhaps TRBD2 (5 bases). The CDR3 has 12 residues. CDR1 and CDR2 from the germline V gene are MNHEY and SVGEGT. The V and J ends lost 10 bases and 6 bases respectively, with 16 bases between them. CDR3 bases: TGTGCCACCAGCCCAGGACTCTGCGAGCAGTACTTC. The encoded protein is CATSPGLCEQYF.

The chain uses TRBV14 and TRBJ1-2; D is uncertain. CDR1 and CDR2 (germline): SGHDN, FVKESK. The V end was cut by 5 bases, the J end by 5 bases, with 21 bases between. This CDR3 comprises 16 residues. CDR3 region: CASSETSSTSWYGYTF. The CDR3 DNA sequence: TGTGCCAGCAGCGAAACGTCCTCAACGTCGTGGTATGGCTACACCTTC. Drawing the rest from reference TRBV14 and TRBJ1-2, the complete variable domain is EAGVTQFPSHSVIEKGQTVTLRCDPISGHDNLYWYRRVMGKEIKFLLHFVKESKQDESGMPNNRFLAERTGGTYSTLKVQPAELEDSGVYFCASSETSSTSWYGYTFGSGTRLTVV.

The chain uses TRBV12-3 or TRBV12-4 and TRBJ2-1; TRBD2 agrees at 10 bases. With V trimmed by 7 bases and J by 0 bases, 6 bases remained unmatched. The CDR3 is 16 residues long. The CDR3 spells CASTSSGGGSYNEQFF. Written as DNA, the CDR3 is TGTGCCAGCACCTCTAGCGGGGGTGGCTCCTACAATGAGCAGTTCTTC.

In regard to this clonotype: This CDR3 fails to terminate in the conserved phenylalanine or tryptophan, so it likely reflects a read error. The J gene is TRBJ2-7, the V gene TRBV20-1; tentatively, D is TRBD2 (7 bases). Germline V gene data show CDR1 as DFQATT and CDR2 as SNEGSKA (reference sequence). V lost 2 bases and J 0 bases, leaving 11 bases between the germline ends. The CDR3 is 14 amino acids. CDR3 nucleotide sequence: TGCAGTGCTAGAAAGGGGGAGGGCTCCTACGAGCAGTACCTC. Its protein is CSARKGEGSYEQYL.

Only a few counts were recorded for this clonotype. J is TRBJ2-2 and V is TRBV28, with 7 bases fitting TRBD1. With V trimmed by 8 bases and J by 1 base, 7 bases remained unmatched. CDR1 and CDR2 from the germline V gene are MDHEN and SYDVKM. The CDR3 is 15 residues long. The CDR3 sequence is CASSKTGLNTGELFF. The DNA for the CDR3 is TGTGCCAGCTCAAAGACAGGGTTGAACACCGGGGAGCTGTTTTTT.

Remarks on this clonotype: One junction end disagrees with the germline gene, perhaps due to a read error. This sequence joins TRBV11-1 and TRBJ2-1; TRBD2 might be the D (7 bases). The germline V gene has CDR1 SGHAT and CDR2 FQDESV (reference sequence). This CDR3 region has 16 residues. The CDR3 is CARSLVSGIGDNEQFF. For the CDR3, the DNA is TGTGCCCGCAGCTTAGTGAGCGGGATCGGGGACAATGAGCAGTTCTTT.

Notes on this clonotype: Relative to the germline gene, one junction end is altered; a read error may explain this. In nucleotides, the CDR3 is TGTGCCAGCAATCTCAGCACCGGGACCGAGAACTACGAGCAGTATTTC. Its translation: CASNLSTGTENYEQYF. The chain links TRBV6-1 to TRBJ2-7; the D gene could be TRBD1 or TRBD2 (5 bases each). This CDR3 has 16 residues. Germline lookup yields CDR1 MNHNS and CDR2 SASEGT.

The rearrangement uses TRBV6-2 or TRBV6-3 and TRBJ2-2, with TRBD1 matching 8 bases. Germline V gives CDR1 MNHEY, CDR2 SVGEGT. V trimming: 4 bases; J trimming: 6 bases; junction bases outside the gene matches: 19. The CDR3 is 19 amino acids. The CDR3 loop reads CASSLLRGLGGPNSGELFF. The CDR3 DNA reads TGTGCCAGCAGTTTGCTCAGGGGGCTTGGCGGACCAAACTCCGGGGAGCTGTTTTTT.

This chain joins TRBV6-2 or TRBV6-3 and TRBJ2-1, with TRBD2 matching over 14 bases. This CDR3 is 17 amino acids long. Trimming took 7 bases from V and 16 from J; bases not matched to a gene: 21. Germline V gives CDR1 MNHEY, CDR2 SVGEGT. DNA for the CDR3: TGTGCCAGCACCCTCGGGACTAGCGGGAGTACGAGAAATGAGTACTTCTTC. Protein sequence: CASTLGTSGSTRNEYFF.

Worth noting for this clonotype: The CDR3 ends on some other residue instead of the conserved phenylalanine or tryptophan, so this is likely a read error. This chain connects TRBV6-5 to TRBJ2-2, with no clear D. Germline loops: CDR1 MNHEY, CDR2 SVGAGI. The CDR3 is 12 amino acids. V was shortened by 11 bases and J by 5 bases, with 12 bases between the two germline ends. The CDR3: CACRLTTGELFL. DNA for the CDR3: TGTGCCTGTAGGCTCACTACCGGGGAGCTGTTTTTG.

Turning to this clonotype: A read error may account for a junction end that differs from germline. The gene calls are TRBV20-1 and TRBJ1-1; 8 positions agree with TRBD1. CDR3 length: 15 residues. Germline CDR1 and CDR2: DFQATT and SNEGSKA (reference sequence). The CDR3 loop is CSARRTGLMNTEGFF. As DNA, the CDR3 is TGCAGTGCTAGAAGGACAGGGCTAATGAACACTGAAGGTTTCTTT.

The rearrangement uses TRBV7-9 and TRBJ2-5, with a weak D call TRBD2 (5 bases). Germline V CDR1 and CDR2: SEHNR, FQNEAQ (reference sequence). The CDR3 is 13 residues long. Deletions cut 5 bases from V and 4 bases from J, with 11 bases between. The CDR3 here is CASSPNRGETQYF. The CDR3 coding sequence is TGTGCCAGCAGCCCGAATCGGGGAGAGACCCAGTACTTC.